These T cell receptor beta chains were read from a single sample in a study of CD8+CD57+ T cells in acquired aplastic anemia. MiXCR, run by TCRdb on the reads, gives a single entry per CDR3 protein. The sample lists roughly 290,000 distinct CDR3 sequences; under 60% were seen once. Material for sequencing was sorted CD4+, CD8+, or CD8+CD57+ T cells (not recorded which) from PBMCs. The receptors were gathered from a human donor with aplastic anemia. CDR3s leave out the opening cysteine and the closing phenylalanine or tryptophan. Expanded clones are given a class, and other clones once, few, many or no size at all.

V gene | clone size | CDR3 protein
TRBV15 | many | ATSRAPTGGGNYGYT
TRBV9 | once | ASSPRTENSPLH
TRBV9 | many | ASTKGGTTNEKLF
TRBV7-9 | many | ASSLMGGSYNEQF
TRBV25-1 | NA | AGSESVGRGSPLH
TRBV20-1 | few | SARPSGLSYNEQF
TRBV24-1 | few | ATSHHPLNEQF
TRBV20-1 | NA | SARDQSASLAKNIQY
TRBV7-3 | NA | ASSLTGWYQETQY
TRBV7-8 | many | ASSSGTRGTDTQC
TRBV25-1 | NA | ASSDSSGSSYNEQF
TRBV7-2 | NA | ASSHRGGEDNEQF
TRBV3-1 | many | ASSQQVTVLSGNTIY
TRBV25-1 | once | ASSLVGLPVQTQY
TRBV2 | NA | ASSQGISSYNSPLH
TRBV29-1 | NA | SSTHGAGELF
TRBV25-1 | NA | ASSERGGSYGYT
TRBV29-1 | few | SVKIGGTGELF
TRBV2 | many | ASSEAGASPLH
TRBV6-1 | NA | ASSEDLSYEQY
TRBV7-9 | few | ASSFRETGLQETQY
TRBV10-3 | NA | ATLSGNEQF
TRBV6-5 | many | ASSDRRMSSYNSPLH
TRBV25-1 | few | ASSESGPQY
TRBV25-1 | once | ASSETQGLHNSPLH
TRBV9 | NA | ASSVGGGTEAFFGYT
TRBV9 | once | ASSVGMGMAAF
TRBV9 | NA | ASSVGGLAGVGQF
TRBV19 | NA | ASSSRRGENSPLH
TRBV9 | many | ASSVQGSGEKLF
TRBV7-8 | NA | ASSPPRQTQY
TRBV19 | NA | ASSIVGESNQPQH
TRBV6-2/TRBV6-3 | many | ASSPDSLYGYT
TRBV5-1 | few | ASSLFGDEQY
TRBV20-1 | NA | SASVGLAGASGQEQY
TRBV19 | NA | ASSIQARGYT
TRBV15 | NA | ATSRDPIRLGSPLH
TRBV10-3 | NA | AIRGSRDEQY
TRBV7-9 | NA | ASSFGTSGINEQF
TRBV2 | NA | ASSVSERQY
TRBV24-1 | few | ATGGGLTGELF
TRBV24-1 | once | ATSDPSGGVNYGYT
TRBV12-3/TRBV12-4 | many | ASGDPGADYGYT
TRBV19 | NA | ASSITQGNEKLF
TRBV20-1 | NA | SACGLAGGLNEQF
TRBV4-1 | many | ASSQGQAGLYEQY
TRBV7-9 | many | ASSLGDRENEKLF